This T cell receptor (beta chain) came from a study of T cells after yellow fever vaccination. The CDR3 is made up of 15 amino acids. V lost 6 bases and J lost 7, with 22 bases in between. Germline CDR1 is SQVTM and CDR2 is ANQGSEA. There are many counts of this clonotype. TCRdb re-derived calls from the 5' RACE reads in MiXCR, one entry per CDR3 protein. This sample has 150,000 or so distinct CDR3 sequences, with under 8% found just once. This chain joins TRBV29-1 and TRBJ2-1, with a weak D call TRBD1 (6 bases). This TCR was recovered from a man aged 30-40 years who received the YFV17D yellow fever vaccine. Specimen: CD4+ T cells sorted from PBMCs, collected 10 days after the yellow fever booster vaccination. CDR3 bases: TGCAGCGTGGCTACAGGGATCAACCCCTGGAATGAGCAGTTCTTC. Its translation: CSVATGINPWNEQFF.